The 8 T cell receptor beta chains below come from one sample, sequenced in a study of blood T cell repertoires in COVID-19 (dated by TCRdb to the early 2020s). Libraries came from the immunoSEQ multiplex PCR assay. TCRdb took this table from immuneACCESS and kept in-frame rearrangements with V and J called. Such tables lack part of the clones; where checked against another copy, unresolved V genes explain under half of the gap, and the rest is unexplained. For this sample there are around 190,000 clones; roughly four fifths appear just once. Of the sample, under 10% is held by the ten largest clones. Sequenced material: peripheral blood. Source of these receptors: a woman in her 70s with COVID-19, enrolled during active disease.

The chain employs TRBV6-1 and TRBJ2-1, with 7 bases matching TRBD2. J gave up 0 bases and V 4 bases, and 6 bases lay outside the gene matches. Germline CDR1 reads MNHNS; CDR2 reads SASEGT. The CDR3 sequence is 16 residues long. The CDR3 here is CASSVSSGVSYNEQFF. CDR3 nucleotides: TGTGCCAGCAGTGTATCTAGCGGAGTCTCCTACAATGAGCAGTTCTTC.

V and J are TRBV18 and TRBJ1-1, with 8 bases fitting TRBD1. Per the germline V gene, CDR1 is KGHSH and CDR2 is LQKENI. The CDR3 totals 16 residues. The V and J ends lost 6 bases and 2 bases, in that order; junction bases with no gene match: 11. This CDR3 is CASSYYWGQDNTEAFF. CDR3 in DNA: TGTGCCAGCTCTTACTATTGGGGACAGGACAACACTGAAGCTTTCTTT.

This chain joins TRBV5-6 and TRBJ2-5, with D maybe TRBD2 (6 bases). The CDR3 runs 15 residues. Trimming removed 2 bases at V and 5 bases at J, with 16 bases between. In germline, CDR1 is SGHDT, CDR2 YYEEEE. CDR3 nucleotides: TGTGCCAGCAGCTTTCTTGGTCCCCGGGGGGAGACCCAGTACTTC. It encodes CASSFLGPRGETQYF.

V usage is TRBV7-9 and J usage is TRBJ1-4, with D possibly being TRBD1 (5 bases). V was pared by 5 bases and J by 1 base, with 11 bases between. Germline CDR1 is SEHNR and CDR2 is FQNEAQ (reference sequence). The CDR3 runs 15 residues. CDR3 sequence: CASSGWGVTNEKLFF. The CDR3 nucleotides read TGTGCCAGCAGCGGTTGGGGGGTAACTAATGAAAAACTGTTTTTT.

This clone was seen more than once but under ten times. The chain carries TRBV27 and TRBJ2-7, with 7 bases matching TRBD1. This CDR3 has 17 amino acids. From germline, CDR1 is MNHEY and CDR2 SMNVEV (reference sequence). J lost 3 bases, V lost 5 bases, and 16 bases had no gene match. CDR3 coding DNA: TGTGCCAGCAGTGTCCAGATACCCGGGACAGTCTTCTACGAGCAGTACTTC. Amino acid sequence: CASSVQIPGTVFYEQYF.

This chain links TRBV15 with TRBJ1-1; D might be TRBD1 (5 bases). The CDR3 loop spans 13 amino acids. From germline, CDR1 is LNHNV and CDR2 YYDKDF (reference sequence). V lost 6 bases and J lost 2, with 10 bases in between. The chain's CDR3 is CATRLQVNTEAFF. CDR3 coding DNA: TGTGCCACCAGACTACAGGTAAACACTGAAGCTTTCTTT.

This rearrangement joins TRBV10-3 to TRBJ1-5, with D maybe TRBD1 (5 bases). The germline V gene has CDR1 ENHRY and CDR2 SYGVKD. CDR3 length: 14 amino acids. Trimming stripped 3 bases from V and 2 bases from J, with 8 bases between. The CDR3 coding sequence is TGTGCCATCAGTGATATAGGGGGCAATCAGCCCCAGCATTTT. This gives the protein CAISDIGGNQPQHF.

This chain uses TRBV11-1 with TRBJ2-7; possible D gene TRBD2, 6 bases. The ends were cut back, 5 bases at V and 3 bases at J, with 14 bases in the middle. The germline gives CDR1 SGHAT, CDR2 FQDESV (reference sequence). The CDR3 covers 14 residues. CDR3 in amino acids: CASSPSAGGYEQYF. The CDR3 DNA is TGTGCCAGCAGCCCTAGCGCAGGTGGCTACGAGCAGTACTTC. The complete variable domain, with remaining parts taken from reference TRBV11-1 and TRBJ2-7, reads EAEVAQSPRYKITEKSQAVAFWCDPISGHATLYWYRQILGQGPELLVQFQDESVVDDSQLPKDRFSAERLKGVDSTLKIQPAELGDSAMYLCASSPSAGGYEQYFGPGTRLTVT.